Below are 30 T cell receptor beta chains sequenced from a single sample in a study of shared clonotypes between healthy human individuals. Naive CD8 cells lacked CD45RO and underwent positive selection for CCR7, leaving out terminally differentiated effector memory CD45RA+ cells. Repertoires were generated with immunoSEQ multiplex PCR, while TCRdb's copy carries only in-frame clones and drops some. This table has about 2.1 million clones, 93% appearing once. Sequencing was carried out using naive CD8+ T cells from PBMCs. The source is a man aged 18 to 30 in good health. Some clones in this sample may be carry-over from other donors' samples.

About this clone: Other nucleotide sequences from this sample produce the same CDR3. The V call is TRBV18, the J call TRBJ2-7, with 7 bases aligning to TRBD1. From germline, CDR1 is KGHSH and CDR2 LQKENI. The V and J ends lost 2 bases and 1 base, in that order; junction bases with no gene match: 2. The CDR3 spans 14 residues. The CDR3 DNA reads TGTGCCAGCTCACCATCGACAGGGTCCTACGAGCAGTACTTC. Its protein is CASSPSTGSYEQYF.

The CDR3 sequence: CASSPPSYNEQFF. The CDR3 DNA sequence: TGTGCCAGTAGTCCGCCTTCCTACAATGAGCAGTTCTTC. J is TRBJ2-1 and V is TRBV19; D gene unclear. Deletions cut 5 bases from V and 1 base from J, with 6 bases between. CDR3 length: 13 residues. Germline assignment: CDR1 LNHDA and CDR2 SQIVND (reference sequence). The entire variable domain, with the rest obtained from reference TRBV19 and TRBJ2-1, is as follows: DGGITQSPKYLFRKEGQNVTLSCEQNLNHDAMYWYRQDPGQGLRLIYYSQIVNDFQKGDIAEGYSVSREKKESFPLTVTSAQKNPTAFYLCASSPPSYNEQFFGPGTRLTVL.

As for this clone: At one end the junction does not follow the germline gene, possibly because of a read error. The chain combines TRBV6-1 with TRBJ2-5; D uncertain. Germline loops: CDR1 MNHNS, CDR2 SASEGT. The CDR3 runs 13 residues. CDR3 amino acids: CASREATPQTQYF. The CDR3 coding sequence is TGTGCCAGCAGGGAAGCGACTCCTCAGACCCAGTACTTC.

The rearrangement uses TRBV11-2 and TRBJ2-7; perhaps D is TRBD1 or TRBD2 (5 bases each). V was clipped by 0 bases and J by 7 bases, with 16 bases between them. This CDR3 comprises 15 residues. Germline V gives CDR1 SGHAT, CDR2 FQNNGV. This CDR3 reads CASSLERVGVGEQYF. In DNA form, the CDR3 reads TGTGCCAGCAGCTTAGAGAGGGTAGGGGTGGGGGAGCAGTACTTC.

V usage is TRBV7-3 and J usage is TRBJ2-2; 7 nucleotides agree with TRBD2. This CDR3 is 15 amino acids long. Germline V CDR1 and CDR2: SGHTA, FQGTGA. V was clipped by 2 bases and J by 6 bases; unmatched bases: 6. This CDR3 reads CASSLVGGIAGELFF. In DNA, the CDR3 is TGTGCCAGCAGCTTAGTGGGAGGGATCGCCGGGGAGCTGTTTTTT. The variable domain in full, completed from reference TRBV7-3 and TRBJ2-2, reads GAGVSQTPSNKVTEKGKYVELRCDPISGHTALYWYRQSLGQGPEFLIYFQGTGAADDSGLPNDRFFAVRPEGSVSTLKIQRTERGDSAVYLCASSLVGGIAGELFFGEGSRLTVL.

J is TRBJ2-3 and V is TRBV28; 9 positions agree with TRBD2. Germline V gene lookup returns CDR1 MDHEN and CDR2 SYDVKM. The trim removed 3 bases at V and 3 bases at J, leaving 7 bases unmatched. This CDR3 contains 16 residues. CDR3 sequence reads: CASSLREGLGTDTQYF. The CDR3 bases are TGTGCCAGCAGTTTGCGGGAGGGCCTAGGGACAGATACGCAGTATTTT.

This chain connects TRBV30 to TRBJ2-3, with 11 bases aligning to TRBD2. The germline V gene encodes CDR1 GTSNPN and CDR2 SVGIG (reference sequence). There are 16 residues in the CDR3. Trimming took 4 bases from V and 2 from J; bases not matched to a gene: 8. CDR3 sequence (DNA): TGTGCCTGGACGTCCGGGACTAGCGGTCTCACAGATACGCAGTATTTT. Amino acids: CAWTSGTSGLTDTQYF.

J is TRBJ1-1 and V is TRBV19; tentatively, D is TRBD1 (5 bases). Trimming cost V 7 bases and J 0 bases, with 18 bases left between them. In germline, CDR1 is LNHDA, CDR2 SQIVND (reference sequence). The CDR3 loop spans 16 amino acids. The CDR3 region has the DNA TGTGCCAGTAATAGCCCCAGGGAGTACATGAACACTGAAGCTTTCTTT. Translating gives CASNSPREYMNTEAFF.

CDR3 sequence reads: CASSLSRVRGAYEQYF. The CDR3 nucleotides are TGTGCCAGCAGCTTAAGTCGGGTTCGGGGAGCCTACGAGCAGTACTTC. This sequence joins TRBV7-9 and TRBJ2-7; TRBD2 is a possible D gene (5 bases). Trimming pared 2 bases from V and 2 bases from J, leaving 16 bases between. Per the germline V gene, CDR1 is SEHNR and CDR2 is FQNEAQ (reference sequence). The CDR3 loop spans 16 amino acids.

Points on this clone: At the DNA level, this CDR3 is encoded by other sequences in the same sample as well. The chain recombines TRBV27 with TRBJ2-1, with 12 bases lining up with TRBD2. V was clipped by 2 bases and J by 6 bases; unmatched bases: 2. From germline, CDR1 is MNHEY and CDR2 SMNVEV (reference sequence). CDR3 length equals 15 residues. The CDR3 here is CASSLLLAGGNEQFF. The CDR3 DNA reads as TGTGCCAGCAGTTTACTACTAGCGGGAGGCAATGAGCAGTTCTTC.

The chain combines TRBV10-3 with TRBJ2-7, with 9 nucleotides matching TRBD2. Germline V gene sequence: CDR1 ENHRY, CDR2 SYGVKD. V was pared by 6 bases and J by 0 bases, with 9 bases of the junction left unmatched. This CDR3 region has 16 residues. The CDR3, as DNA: TGTGCCATCAGGGGTGGTTTAGCGGGAGCCTCCTACGAGCAGTACTTC. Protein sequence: CAIRGGLAGASYEQYF.

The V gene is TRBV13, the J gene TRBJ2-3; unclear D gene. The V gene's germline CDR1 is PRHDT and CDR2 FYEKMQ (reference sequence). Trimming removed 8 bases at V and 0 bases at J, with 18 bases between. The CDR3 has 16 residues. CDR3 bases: TGTGCCAGCGCAGAGGAGTTCCCGAGAAGCACAGATACGCAGTATTTT. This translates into CASAEEFPRSTDTQYF.

This CDR3 reads CASSEDRGGGYTF. The CDR3 DNA reads as TGTGCCAGCAGTGAGGACAGGGGAGGTGGCTACACCTTC. The chain combines TRBV27 with TRBJ1-2; TRBD1 matches at 9 bases. The length of the CDR3 is 13 residues. Germline trimming cut 5 bases from V and 7 bases from J; bases unmatched to any gene: 5. From germline, CDR1 is MNHEY and CDR2 SMNVEV (reference sequence).

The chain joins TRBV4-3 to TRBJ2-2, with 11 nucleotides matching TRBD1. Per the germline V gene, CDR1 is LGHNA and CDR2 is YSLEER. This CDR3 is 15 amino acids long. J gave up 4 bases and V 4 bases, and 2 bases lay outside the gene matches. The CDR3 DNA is TGCGCCAGCAGCCCCGGGACAGGGGGCACCGGGGAGCTGTTTTTT. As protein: CASSPGTGGTGELFF.

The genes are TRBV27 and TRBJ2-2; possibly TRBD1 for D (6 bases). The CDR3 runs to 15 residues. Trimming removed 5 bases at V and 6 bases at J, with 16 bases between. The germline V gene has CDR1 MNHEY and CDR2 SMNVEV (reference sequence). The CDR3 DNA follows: TGTGCCAGCAGTCTGTTTCCAGGGGTACCCGGGGAGCTGTTTTTT. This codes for CASSLFPGVPGELFF.

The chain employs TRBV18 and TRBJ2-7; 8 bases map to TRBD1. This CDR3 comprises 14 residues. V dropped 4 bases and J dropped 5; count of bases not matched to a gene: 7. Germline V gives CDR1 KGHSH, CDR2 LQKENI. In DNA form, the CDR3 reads TGTGCCAGCTCACGGTTGGACAGGGTCCACGAGCAGTACTTC. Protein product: CASSRLDRVHEQYF.

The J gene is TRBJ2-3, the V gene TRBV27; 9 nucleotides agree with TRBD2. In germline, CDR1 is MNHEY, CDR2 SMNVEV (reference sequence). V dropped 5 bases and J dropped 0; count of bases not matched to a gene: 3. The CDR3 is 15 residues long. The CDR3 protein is CASSTSGGSTDTQYF. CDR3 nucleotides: TGTGCCAGCAGTACCAGCGGGGGGAGCACAGATACGCAGTATTTT.

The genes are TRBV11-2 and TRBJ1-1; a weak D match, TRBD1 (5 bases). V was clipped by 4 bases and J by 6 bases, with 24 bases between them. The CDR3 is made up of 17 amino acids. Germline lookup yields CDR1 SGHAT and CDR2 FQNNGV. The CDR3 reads CASSSRDGQYPGSEAFF. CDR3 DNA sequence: TGTGCCAGCAGCTCGAGGGACGGCCAGTATCCTGGATCTGAAGCTTTCTTT.

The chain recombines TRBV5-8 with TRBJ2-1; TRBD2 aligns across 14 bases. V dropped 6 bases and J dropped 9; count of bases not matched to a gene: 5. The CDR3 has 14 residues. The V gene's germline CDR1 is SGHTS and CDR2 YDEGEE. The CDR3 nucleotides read TGTGCCAGCACGACGACTAGCGGGGGGGTTGAGCAGTTCTTC. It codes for CASTTTSGGVEQFF.

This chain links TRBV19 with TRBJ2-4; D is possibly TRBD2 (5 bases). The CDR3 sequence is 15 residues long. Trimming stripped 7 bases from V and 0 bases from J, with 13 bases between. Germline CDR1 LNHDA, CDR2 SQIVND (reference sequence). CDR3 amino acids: CASTLTGLAKNIQYF. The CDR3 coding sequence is TGTGCCAGTACCCTGACTGGACTAGCCAAAAACATTCAGTACTTC.

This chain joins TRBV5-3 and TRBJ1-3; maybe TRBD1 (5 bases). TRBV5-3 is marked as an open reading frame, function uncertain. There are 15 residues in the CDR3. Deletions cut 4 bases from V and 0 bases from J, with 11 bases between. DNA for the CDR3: TGTGCCAGAAGCCCGGACACCCGCTCTGGAAACACCATATATTTT. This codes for CARSPDTRSGNTIYF.

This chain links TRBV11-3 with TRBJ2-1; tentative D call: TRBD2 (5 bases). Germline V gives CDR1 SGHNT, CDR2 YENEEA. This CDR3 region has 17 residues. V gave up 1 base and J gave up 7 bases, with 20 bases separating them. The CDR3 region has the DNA TGTGCCAGCAGCTTAGGGGCGAGCGGAATCAGAGAGAATGAGCAGTTCTTC. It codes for CASSLGASGIRENEQFF.

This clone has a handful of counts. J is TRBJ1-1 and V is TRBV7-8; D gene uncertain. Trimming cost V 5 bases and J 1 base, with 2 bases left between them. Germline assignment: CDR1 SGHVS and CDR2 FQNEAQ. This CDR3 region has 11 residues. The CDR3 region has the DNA TGTGCCAGCAGCACGAACACTGAAGCTTTCTTT. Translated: CASSTNTEAFF.

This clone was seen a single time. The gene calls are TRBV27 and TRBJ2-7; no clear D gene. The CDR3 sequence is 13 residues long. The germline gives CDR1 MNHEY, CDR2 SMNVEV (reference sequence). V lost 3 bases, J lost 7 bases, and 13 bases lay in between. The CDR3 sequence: CASSFSNWQEQYF. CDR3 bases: TGTGCCAGCAGTTTCTCCAATTGGCAGGAGCAGTACTTC.

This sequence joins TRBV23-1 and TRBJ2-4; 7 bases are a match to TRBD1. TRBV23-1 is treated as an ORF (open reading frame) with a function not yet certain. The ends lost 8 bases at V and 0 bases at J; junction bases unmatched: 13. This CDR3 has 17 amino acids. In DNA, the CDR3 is TGCGCCAGCGCGGAACCTGGGACAGTTCTAGCCAAAAACATTCAGTACTTC. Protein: CASAEPGTVLAKNIQYF.

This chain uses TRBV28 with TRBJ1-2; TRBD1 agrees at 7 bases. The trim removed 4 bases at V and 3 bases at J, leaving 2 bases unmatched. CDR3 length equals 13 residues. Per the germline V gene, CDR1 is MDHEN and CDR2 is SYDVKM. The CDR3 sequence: CASSSQGDYGYTF. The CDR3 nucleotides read TGTGCCAGCAGTTCGCAGGGGGACTATGGCTACACCTTC.

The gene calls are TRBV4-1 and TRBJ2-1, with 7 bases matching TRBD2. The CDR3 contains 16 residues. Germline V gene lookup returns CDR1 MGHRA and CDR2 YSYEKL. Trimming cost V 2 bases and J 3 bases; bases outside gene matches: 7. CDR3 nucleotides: TGCGCCAGCAGCCAATCAGGATCGGGGGGCTACAATGAGCAGTTCTTC. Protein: CASSQSGSGGYNEQFF.

The chain's CDR3 is CASSLFSSGTYNEQFF. CDR3 DNA: TGTGCCAGCAGCTTGTTCTCGAGCGGCACCTACAATGAGCAGTTCTTC. The V gene is TRBV11-2, the J gene TRBJ2-1, with D perhaps matching TRBD2 (5 bases). The V gene lost 3 bases and the J gene lost 2 bases, with 14 bases spanning the gap. The CDR3 runs to 16 residues. Germline V CDR1 and CDR2: SGHAT, FQNNGV.

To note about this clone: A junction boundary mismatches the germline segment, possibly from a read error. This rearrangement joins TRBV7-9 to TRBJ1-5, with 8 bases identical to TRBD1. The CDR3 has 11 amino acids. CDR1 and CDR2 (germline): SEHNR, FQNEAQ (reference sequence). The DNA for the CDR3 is TGTGCCAGCAGCTCGACAGGGGACTTTCACTTT. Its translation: CASSSTGDFHF.

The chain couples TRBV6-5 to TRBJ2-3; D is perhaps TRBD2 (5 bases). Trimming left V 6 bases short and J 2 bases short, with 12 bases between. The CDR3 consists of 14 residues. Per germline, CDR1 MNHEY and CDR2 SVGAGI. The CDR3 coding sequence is TGTGCCAGCAGGGAGATGACTAACACAGATACGCAGTATTTT. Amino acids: CASREMTNTDTQYF.